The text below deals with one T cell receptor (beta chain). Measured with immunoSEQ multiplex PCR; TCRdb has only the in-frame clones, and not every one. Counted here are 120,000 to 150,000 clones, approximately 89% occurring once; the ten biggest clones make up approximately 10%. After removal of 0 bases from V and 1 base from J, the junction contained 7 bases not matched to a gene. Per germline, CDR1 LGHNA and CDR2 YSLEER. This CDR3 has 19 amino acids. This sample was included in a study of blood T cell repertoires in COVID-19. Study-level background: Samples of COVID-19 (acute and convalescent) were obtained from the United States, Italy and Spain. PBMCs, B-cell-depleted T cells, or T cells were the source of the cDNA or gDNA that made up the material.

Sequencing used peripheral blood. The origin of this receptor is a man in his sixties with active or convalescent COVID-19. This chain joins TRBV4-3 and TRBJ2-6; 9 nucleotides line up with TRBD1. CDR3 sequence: CASSQEGGQGMSGANVLTF. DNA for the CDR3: TGCGCCAGCAGCCAAGAGGGTGGACAGGGGATGTCTGGGGCCAACGTCCTGACTTTC.